The 14 T cell receptor beta chains below all came from one sample that was sequenced in a study of T cell repertoires in cytomegalovirus infection. TCRdb re-derived calls from the reads in MiXCR, one entry per CDR3 protein. The table includes more than 45,000 distinct CDR3 sequences, around 34% detected once. No cognate antigen is known for these TCRs. The sequenced sample consisted of PBMCs, sequenced either directly or after in vitro stimulation (not recorded which). The receptors were gathered from a human donor in good health (CMV status not recorded). Some clones in this sample may be carry-over from other donors' samples.

The chain has TRBV11-2 and TRBJ2-1; D could derive from TRBD1 or TRBD2 (6 bases each). Germline V gives CDR1 SGHAT, CDR2 FQNNGV. V was cut by 3 bases and J by 2 bases, with 11 bases left in between. The CDR3 loop spans 15 amino acids. The CDR3 coding sequence is TGTGCCAGCAGCTTGGGGGGCGGGGCCTACAATGAGCAGTTCTTC. Its translation is CASSLGGGAYNEQFF.

This chain links TRBV7-2 with TRBJ2-2, with D perhaps being TRBD1 or TRBD2 (5 bases each). V lost 4 bases and J 6 bases, leaving 18 bases between the germline ends. This CDR3 spans 16 amino acids. Germline CDR1 and CDR2: SGHTA and FQGNSA. CDR3 amino acids: CASSSSPGRSAGELFF. CDR3 coding DNA: TGTGCCAGCAGCTCAAGCCCGGGGCGGTCCGCCGGGGAGCTGTTTTTT.

This sequence joins TRBV4-3 and TRBJ2-1; D remains ambiguous. V lost 1 base to trimming and J lost 5 bases, with 9 bases between them. The CDR3 sequence is 14 residues long. Germline V gene data show CDR1 as LGHNA and CDR2 as YSLEER. This CDR3 reads CASSQVPPDNEQFF. The CDR3, as DNA: TGCGCCAGCAGCCAAGTGCCCCCCGACAATGAGCAGTTCTTC.

This clonotype has at least ten counts. The V call is TRBV29-1, the J call TRBJ1-5; D remains ambiguous. Between the trimmed V and J ends, which lost 3 bases and 7 bases, there was a span of 10 bases. Germline CDR1 and CDR2: SQVTM and ANQGSEA. This CDR3 has 12 residues. The CDR3 nucleotides are TGCAGCGTTGAGTTCCCATCCCAGCCCCAGCATTTT. As protein: CSVEFPSQPQHF.

This clonotype was observed a handful of times. The chain links TRBV29-1 to TRBJ1-2; D might be TRBD1 (5 bases). CDR1 is SQVTM, CDR2 ANQGSEA, per germline. V was cut by 6 bases and J by 8 bases, with 13 bases left in between. The CDR3 extends over 11 amino acids. In DNA, the CDR3 is TGCAGCGTAGACAGTCGGGAGGGCTACACCTTC. It yields the protein CSVDSREGYTF.

The chain carries TRBV6-5 and TRBJ1-3; D might be TRBD1 (6 bases). Germline lookup yields CDR1 MNHEY and CDR2 SVGAGI. The CDR3 runs 14 residues. The V gene lost 2 bases and the J gene lost 7 bases, with 12 bases spanning the gap. In DNA, the CDR3 is TGTGCCAGCAGTTACGGGGGCCTCGGGAACACCATATATTTT. It specifies CASSYGGLGNTIYF.

The chain carries TRBV20-1 and TRBJ1-2; D remains unclear. Trimming took 5 bases from V and 3 from J, leaving 10 bases between them. The CDR3 is 12 residues long. Per germline, CDR1 DFQATT and CDR2 SNEGSKA (reference sequence). The CDR3 coding sequence is TGCAGTGCTCGGGCGCGTGACTATGGCTACACCTTC. As protein: CSARARDYGYTF.

This clonotype was detected only a few times. The chain links TRBV6-2 or TRBV6-3 to TRBJ2-7, with 9 bases identical to TRBD1. Trimming took 6 bases from V and 4 from J; bases not matched to a gene: 7. Per germline, CDR1 MNHEY and CDR2 SVGEGT. There are 14 residues in the CDR3. The DNA for the CDR3 is TGTGCCAGCAGGAAGACAGGGGGATTTTACGAGCAGTACTTC. It codes for CASRKTGGFYEQYF.

This clonotype was recorded many times. The chain uses TRBV7-2 and TRBJ1-5; D is perhaps TRBD1 (6 bases). The V and J ends lost 0 bases and 3 bases respectively, with 15 bases between them. The CDR3 has 17 residues. Germline V lookup: CDR1 SGHTA, CDR2 FQGNSA. In DNA form, the CDR3 reads TGTGCCAGCAGCTTAGCGGGGGGGACATTTCTCAATCAGCCCCAGCATTTT. Translation gives CASSLAGGTFLNQPQHF. The full variable domain, completed using reference TRBV7-2 and TRBJ1-5, is GAGVSQSPSNKVTEKGKDVELRCDPISGHTALYWYRQSLGQGLEFLIYFQGNSAPDKSGLPSDRFSAERTGGSVSTLTIQRTQQEDSAVYLCASSLAGGTFLNQPQHFGDGTRLSIL.

The chain carries TRBV2 and TRBJ2-7, with D perhaps matching TRBD2 (5 bases). There are 13 residues in the CDR3. Deletions cut 5 bases from V and 3 bases from J, with 11 bases between. Germline lookup yields CDR1 SNHLY and CDR2 FYNNEI. The CDR3 protein is CASSPDGGYEQYF. CDR3 coding DNA: TGTGCCAGCAGTCCGGACGGAGGCTACGAGCAGTACTTC.

This clonotype has only a few counts. The genes are TRBV28 and TRBJ1-2; D not resolved. This CDR3 is 15 amino acids long. Trimming took 7 bases from V and 0 from J, leaving 15 bases between them. The germline gives CDR1 MDHEN, CDR2 SYDVKM. The CDR3 sequence is CASTLNWRPNYGYTF. Here the CDR3 DNA reads TGTGCCAGCACCTTAAATTGGAGGCCTAACTATGGCTACACCTTC.

This rearrangement joins TRBV27 to TRBJ1-5, with TRBD1 matching 12 bases. Trimming cost V 5 bases and J 5 bases; bases outside gene matches: 16. This CDR3 comprises 19 residues. Germline V gene data show CDR1 as MNHEY and CDR2 as SMNVEV (reference sequence). CDR3: CASSRSGTGGVQGHQPQHF. CDR3 coding DNA: TGTGCCAGCAGTCGATCCGGGACAGGGGGCGTACAGGGTCATCAGCCCCAGCATTTT.

This clonotype was seen a few times. This chain connects TRBV5-4 to TRBJ2-7, with 7 positions matching TRBD2. The CDR3 is 13 residues long. With 4 bases clipped from V and 3 bases from J, the junction kept 4 bases outside the gene matches. The germline V gene encodes CDR1 SGHNT and CDR2 YYREEE (reference sequence). This CDR3 is CASSPGGNYEQYF. DNA of the CDR3: TGTGCCAGCAGCCCCGGGGGGAACTACGAGCAGTACTTC.

The chain carries TRBV6-1 and TRBJ1-5; a possible D gene is TRBD1 (5 bases). The V end lost 7 bases, the J end lost 4 bases, and 17 bases lay between the germline ends. This CDR3 contains 15 residues. CDR1 is MNHNS and CDR2 is SASEGT in the germline V gene. The CDR3 reads CASIEAAGGNQPQHF. For the CDR3, the DNA is TGTGCCAGCATAGAGGCGGCCGGGGGAAATCAGCCCCAGCATTTT.